This T cell receptor beta chain was captured by sequencing in a study of T cells in Graves' hyperthyroidism and ophthalmopathy (dated by TCRdb to between 2018 and 2021). Regarding the complete study: Peripheral blood samples were taken at the time of initial diagnosis, prior to any treatment. TCR V-J signatures able to tell the groups apart were searched for in a discovery cohort of some 100 patients, of whom roughly 42 had Graves' ophthalmopathy and under 65 had stable Graves' hyperthyroidism. Prospective prediction of ophthalmopathy was tested in an independent validation cohort of some 20 hyperthyroidism patients and 17 patients who later progressed to ophthalmopathy. The approximately 100 discovery patients were divided at random into training and test sets in a 7:3 ratio. The study also compared thyroid tissue and blood T-cell repertoires from five or six Graves' hyperthyroidism patients. After blood sampling, hyperthyroidism patients were treated with methimazole at a starting dose of 30 mg daily, and ophthalmopathy patients were treated with high-dose intravenous methylprednisolone. TCR Vbeta CDR3 sequencing of 135 peripheral blood samples (around 45 ophthalmopathy, 75 to 85 hyperthyroidism and approximately 17 progressor patients) is reported in the paper.

A patient counted as having stable Graves' hyperthyroidism if no progression to ophthalmopathy occurred over 18 months of follow-up. Hyperthyroidism patients were newly diagnosed, with disease duration under 2 months, and aged 18 to 65 years. Exclusion was applied to patients with uncontrolled infections, other autoimmune diseases, pregnancy or lactation. Clinical symptoms, serum thyroxine and TRAb, thyroid ultrasound, and orbital computed tomography formed the basis for the diagnoses. PBMCs were isolated from 10 ml of fresh peripheral blood by Ficoll-Paque density gradient centrifugation. Trizol reagent was used to extract total RNA, and RNA quality was then checked on an Agilent 2100 Bioanalyzer. This clonotype was seen a few times. This receptor's antigen is unknown. Base qualities were left out, and no much larger clone turns up one base away. The TCR beta CDR3 regions were amplified from RNA transcripts. The TCR CDR3 was subjected to a first round of RT-PCR using the HTBI primer set and the Qiagen OneStep RT-PCR kit. Libraries were constructed in a second round of multiplex PCR, after which size selection and purification were performed. The libraries were sequenced on an Illumina HiSeq2000 using paired-end 100 bp reads. Concerning the study's data processing: SOAPnuke was used to process the raw data, removing reads that contained adapters or uncalled bases, had a mean Phred below 15, or lacked an exact match to the constant primer or identifier. High-quality paired reads were merged using COPE v1.2.5, and each unique nucleotide sequence was defined as a clonotype. MiTCR v1.1 was used to align clonotypes to the IMGT TRBV, TRBD and TRBJ reference segments. The analysis included only V-J combinations with a frequency above 0.0001, which together covered more than 99% of the repertoires. The TCS score was defined as the ratio of F50 (clonal expansion) to E x V (chaos), calculated using BLOSUM62-based TCRdist between CDR3 peptides within each V-J. Welch's t-statistics and random forest reduced approximately 520 V-J features to about 13, which were used in a naive Bayes classifier (R e1071). The public reads were run again by TCRdb, first through fastp at Q25 and then through MiXCR, and only productive beta chains were kept. Each CDR3 protein gets just one entry, which takes the most common genes and DNA from the rows behind it. TCRdb's processing, not the authors', yielded these V and J calls. The sample contains around 450,000 distinct CDR3 sequences, 15% to 18% of them found a single time. The top ten clones comprise almost 8% of the sample.

Between the V and J ends, shortened by 2 bases and 3 bases respectively, the junction contains 13 bases. The germline V gene specifies SGHVS as CDR1 and FNYEAQ as CDR2. The CDR3 measures 15 amino acids from cysteine to phenylalanine. CDR3 DNA is the only sequence kept; it has 45 bases, read in frame from the first base. The research as a whole found: In validation, the model predicted progression to ophthalmopathy a median of around 6.5 months before onset, with roughly 68% sensitivity and about 72% specificity. No statistical method was used to set the sample size in advance, and investigators knew the group allocation. Most expanded thyroid clonotypes (frequency above 0.001) were also found in blood, which suggests that blood repertoires may mirror thyroid immune responses. A model built on a 13 V-J signature distinguished ophthalmopathy from stable hyperthyroidism, reaching 85% to 90% sensitivity and 81% to 83% specificity in cross-validation and 80%/75% in testing.

This chain joins TRBV7-6 to TRBJ1-2, with no reliable assignment of the D segment. Sequences were obtained from blood. The source of this sequence is a woman under 30 with Graves' hyperthyroidism. The DNA is as follows: TGTGCCAGCAGCTTATATGGGGTATCTTACTATGGCTACACCTTC. Translated, it reads CASSLYGVSYYGYTF. The reference TRBV7-6 and TRBJ1-2 proteins fill in what lies around the CDR3, so the full variable domain reads GAGVSQSPRYKVTKRGQDVALRCDPISGHVSLYWYRQALGQGPEFLTYFNYEAQQDKSGLPNDRFSAERPEGSISTLTIQRTEQRDSAMYRCASSLYGVSYYGYTFGSGTRLTVV.